This TCR beta chain was identified in a study of shared clonotypes between healthy human individuals. Overall study context: The plates for each donor numbered three CD4 naive, three CD4 memory, two CD8 naive and one CD8 memory.

This clone occurred once. What it binds is not known. Study outcomes and limitations: The study found lower generation probabilities in non-shared clonotypes than in those shared by all four donors.

Investigators spread the genomic DNA of each subset evenly over several immunoSEQ plates. Some clones are missing from TCRdb's copy, which holds only in-frame ones; the method was immunoSEQ multiplex PCR. The data show about 1 million clones, approximately 78% seen once. CDR1 is SGHVS, CDR2 FQNEAQ, per germline. The CDR3 totals 12 residues. Trimming removed 2 bases from V and 3 bases from J, with 1 base in between. The sequenced material came from memory CD4+ T cells from PBMCs. Described subset: CD45RA-negative fraction. The rearrangement uses TRBV7-8 and TRBJ2-2; D not certain. The receptor was derived from a man aged 18-30 years in good health. Some clones in this sample may be carry-over from other donors' samples. The CDR3 region is CASSLHTGELFF. The CDR3 coding sequence is TGTGCCAGCAGCTTACACACCGGGGAGCTGTTTTTT.